This TCR beta chain was sequenced for a study of blood T cell repertoires in COVID-19. Assay: immunoSEQ multiplex PCR; the TCRdb copy retains only in-frame clones and omits some. The repertoire holds a few hundred thousand clones, 86% seen once, with 2.5% to 3.5% in the top ten. Per germline, CDR1 LGHNA and CDR2 YSLEER. The CDR3 has 14 residues. Trimming cost V 1 base and J 7 bases, with 10 bases left between them. The specimen was peripheral blood. The gene calls are TRBV4-3 and TRBJ1-4, with D possibly matching TRBD1 (6 bases). The receptor comes from a woman younger than 45 with active or convalescent COVID-19. CDR3 nucleotide sequence: TGCGCCAGCAGCCAAGGAGGACAGACTGAAAAACTGTTTTTT. This encodes CASSQGGQTEKLFF.